This TCR beta chain was found in a study of OX40 agonist ivuxolimab in advanced cancers. Study context: Intravenous ivuxolimab was administered to patients every 2 weeks at 0.01 to 10 mg/kg. Subjects had a mean age of around 60 years, with a range of roughly 20 to 79; around 80% were male. The study's findings and limits: Clonal expansion was seen in CD4+ and CD8+ blood T cells by week 6 at 0.1 to 3.0 mg/kg.

This CDR3 spans 15 amino acids. The germline V gene has CDR1 LGHNA and CDR2 YSLEER. The V end was cut by 3 bases, the J end by 5 bases, with 17 bases between. Exclusion applied to patients with autoimmune disease history or systemic immunosuppression. Measured with immunoSEQ multiplex PCR; TCRdb has only the in-frame clones, and not every one. This sample has approximately 67,000 clones, with 90% to 95% found just once. In regard to this clone: What it binds is unknown.

The chain employs TRBV4-3 and TRBJ2-7; D might be TRBD1 or TRBD2, each matching 5 bases. This TCR came from an adult with an advanced solid tumor such as melanoma, head and neck, liver or kidney cancer. The source material was CD4+ or CD8+ T cells sorted from blood, sampled in a trial of the OX40 agonist ivuxolimab. This CDR3 is CASSQAEAGTNEQYF. DNA of the CDR3: TGCGCCAGCAGCCAGGCCGAGGCAGGGACGAACGAGCAGTACTTC.